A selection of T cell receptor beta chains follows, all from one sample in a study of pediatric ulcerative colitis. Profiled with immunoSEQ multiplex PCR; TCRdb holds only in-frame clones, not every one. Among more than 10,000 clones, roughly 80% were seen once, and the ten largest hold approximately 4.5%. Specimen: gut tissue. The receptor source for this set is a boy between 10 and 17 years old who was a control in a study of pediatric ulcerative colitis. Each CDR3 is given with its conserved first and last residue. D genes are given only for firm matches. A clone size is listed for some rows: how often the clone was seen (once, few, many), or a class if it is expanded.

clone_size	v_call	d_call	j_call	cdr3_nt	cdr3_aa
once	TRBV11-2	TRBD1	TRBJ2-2	TGTGCCAGCAGCCCCGGACAGGGGGGTAGCGGGGAGCTGTTTTTT	CASSPGQGGSGELFF
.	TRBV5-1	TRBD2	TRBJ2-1	TGCGCCAGCAGCTTTATAGCGGGAGGGCCAACTATCAATGAGCAGTTCTTC	CASSFIAGGPTINEQFF
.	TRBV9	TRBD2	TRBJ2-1	TGTGCCAGCAGCGTAGCACTAGCGGGAGGTTATGAGCAGTTCTTC	CASSVALAGGYEQFF
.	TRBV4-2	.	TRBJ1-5	TGTGCCAGCAGCCAAGACGGCAGGAGCAATCAGCCCCAGCATTTT	CASSQDGRSNQPQHF
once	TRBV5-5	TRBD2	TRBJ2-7	TGTGCCAGCAGCTTGACTAGCGGGCATTACGAGCAGTACTTC	CASSLTSGHYEQYF
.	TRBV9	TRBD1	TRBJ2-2	TGTGCCAGCAGCCTATACAGGGGAGCGGCCGGGGAGCTGTTTTTT	CASSLYRGAAGELFF
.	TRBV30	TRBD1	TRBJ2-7	TGTGCCTGGAGTGTCCCGGGTGGGGGACAGGCCTTCCCCTCCTACGAGCAGTACTTC	CAWSVPGGGQAFPSYEQYF
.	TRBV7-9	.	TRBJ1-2	TGTGCCAGCATGGCAGGCCTTGGAGCTAACTATGGCTACACCTTC	CASMAGLGANYGYTF
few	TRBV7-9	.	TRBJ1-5	TGTGCCAGCAGCTTGAGCAGGGACCAGCCCCAGCATTTT	CASSLSRDQPQHF
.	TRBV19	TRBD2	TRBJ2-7	TGTGCCAGTAGTATAAGTACTAGCGGGAACGAGCAGTACTTC	CASSISTSGNEQYF
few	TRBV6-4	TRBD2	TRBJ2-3	TGTGCCAGCAGTGACTCGGGACTAGCAGATACGCAGTATTTT	CASSDSGLADTQYF
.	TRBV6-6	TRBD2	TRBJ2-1	TGTGCCAGCAGTTCAACCGGGACTAGGGTTGAGCAGTTCTTC	CASSSTGTRVEQFF
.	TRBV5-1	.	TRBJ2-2	TGCGCCAGCAGTTCTACCAAGGACAGCTTCACCGGGGAGCTGTTTTTT	CASSSTKDSFTGELFF
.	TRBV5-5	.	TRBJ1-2	TGTGCCAGCAGCAAAACAGAACCTAACTATGGCTACACCTTC	CASSKTEPNYGYTF
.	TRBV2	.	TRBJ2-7	TGTGCCAGCAGTGGTCAGAGCTTCCCCTACGAGCAGTACTTC	CASSGQSFPYEQYF
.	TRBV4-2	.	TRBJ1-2	TGTGCCAGCAGCCCGGGACCCTCCCACGGCTACACCTTC	CASSPGPSHGYTF
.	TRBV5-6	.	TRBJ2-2	TGTGCCAGCAGCCCACTTAGGATTTTGGGGGACACCGGGGAGCTGTTTTTT	CASSPLRILGDTGELFF
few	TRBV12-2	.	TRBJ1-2	TGTGCAAGTCGCTTACAGGGGGACTATGGCTACACCTTC	CASRLQGDYGYTF
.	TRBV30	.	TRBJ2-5	TGTGCCTTCCGACGGGGCGGCCAAGAGACCCAGTACTTC	CAFRRGGQETQYF
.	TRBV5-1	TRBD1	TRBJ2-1	TGCGCCAGCACTAACGAACAGGGGATCGATGAGCAGTTCTTC	CASTNEQGIDEQFF
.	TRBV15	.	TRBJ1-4	TGTGCCACCAGCAGAGATGGAGGGGGGAAAGAAAAACTGTTTTTT	CATSRDGGGKEKLFF
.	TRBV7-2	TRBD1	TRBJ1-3	TGTGCCAGCAGCTTATGGCAGGGGGCAGGTTCCGGAAACACCATATATTTT	CASSLWQGAGSGNTIYF
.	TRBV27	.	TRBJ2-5	TGTGCCAGCAGTGCTGGAGTACTAGTCCAAGAGACCCAGTACTTC	CASSAGVLVQETQYF
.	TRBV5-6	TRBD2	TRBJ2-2	TGTGCCAGCAGCTTGCTCATCGGGACTAGCTTCGGGGAGCTGTTTTTT	CASSLLIGTSFGELFF
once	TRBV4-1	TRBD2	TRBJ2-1	TGCGCCAGCAGCCCACAGGTTCTAGCGGGAGTAGGTGTAGACTACAATGAGCAGTTCTTC	CASSPQVLAGVGVDYNEQFF
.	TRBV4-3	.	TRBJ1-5	TGCGCCAGCAGCCAGGGGACCTATAGCAATCAGCCCCAGCATTTT	CASSQGTYSNQPQHF
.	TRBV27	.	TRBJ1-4	TGTGCCAGCAGTCCGCGATTGGCAACTAATGAAAAACTGTTTTTT	CASSPRLATNEKLFF
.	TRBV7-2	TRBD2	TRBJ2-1	TGTGCCAGCAGCTTTGGGACTAGCGGAAACAATGAGCAGTTCTTC	CASSFGTSGNNEQFF
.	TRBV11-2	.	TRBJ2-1	TGTGCCAGCAGCTTACAACCGGTCGGTAATGAGCAGTTCTTC	CASSLQPVGNEQFF
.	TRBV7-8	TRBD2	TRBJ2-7	TGTGCCAGCAGCTTAGTGTTAGCGGGAGCCCACGAGCAGTACTTC	CASSLVLAGAHEQYF
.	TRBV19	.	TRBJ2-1	TGTGCCAGTCGGTACAGGGTGAACTACAATGAGCAGTTCTTC	CASRYRVNYNEQFF
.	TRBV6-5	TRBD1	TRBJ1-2	TGTGCCAGCAGTACAACCGGGACAGGGGTAGGCTACACCTTC	CASSTTGTGVGYTF
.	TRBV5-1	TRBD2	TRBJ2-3	TGCGCCAGCAGCTTGGGGCTAGCGGGAGTCGCAGATACGCAGTATTTT	CASSLGLAGVADTQYF
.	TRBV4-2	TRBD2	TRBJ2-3	TGTGCCAGCAGCCAAGATCAGAGGGAGGGCCTCGCAGATACGCAGTATTTT	CASSQDQREGLADTQYF
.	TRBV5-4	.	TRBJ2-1	TGTGCCAGCAGCCAAGGGGGCTCCTACAATGAGCAGTTCTTC	CASSQGGSYNEQFF
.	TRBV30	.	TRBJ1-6	TGTGCCTGGAGTGTATATCTGCCTCCCCTCCACTTT	CAWSVYLPPLHF
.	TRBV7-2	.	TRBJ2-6	TGTGCCAGCAGCCAAGAGGCCGGGGCCAACGTCCTGACTTTC	CASSQEAGANVLTF
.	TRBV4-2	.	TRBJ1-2	TGTGCCAGCAGCCAGGGAAACTATGGCTACACCTTC	CASSQGNYGYTF
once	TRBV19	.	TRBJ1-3	TGTGCCAGTAGCTACGCCGGGACAGGAAACACCATATATTTT	CASSYAGTGNTIYF
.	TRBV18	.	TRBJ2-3	TGTGCCAGCTCCATTGCGGGACTCACAGATACGCAGTATTTT	CASSIAGLTDTQYF
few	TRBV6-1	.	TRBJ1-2	TGTGCCAGCAGTGAAGTTGGCACTAACTATGGCTACACCTTC	CASSEVGTNYGYTF
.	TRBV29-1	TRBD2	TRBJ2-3	TGCAGCGTTGAGGGGACTAGCGGGAGAATCATGGGAGATACGCAGTATTTT	CSVEGTSGRIMGDTQYF
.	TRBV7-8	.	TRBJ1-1	TGTGCCAGCAGCTTAGCGGGTCCAGGGGAAGCTTTCTTT	CASSLAGPGEAFF
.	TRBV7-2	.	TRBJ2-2	TGTGCCAGCAGCCCACGTCCTCAGGGTTGGACCGGGGAGCTGTTTTTT	CASSPRPQGWTGELFF
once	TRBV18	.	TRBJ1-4	TGTGCCAGCTCACCACCGAGAGGGGGGGAAAAACTGTTTTTT	CASSPPRGGEKLFF
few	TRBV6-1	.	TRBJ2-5	TGTGCCAGTATCCGGACATCGATAGAGACCCAGTACTTC	CASIRTSIETQYF
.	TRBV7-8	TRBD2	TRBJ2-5	TGTGCCAGCAGACTAGCGGGAGGTTCCGAGACCCAGTACTTC	CASRLAGGSETQYF
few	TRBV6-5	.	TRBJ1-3	TGTGCCAGCAGTTACTCAGGAACTGGAAACACCATATATTTT	CASSYSGTGNTIYF
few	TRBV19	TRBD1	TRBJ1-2	TGTGCCAGCAACAGGGGAGGCTACACCTTC	CASNRGGYTF
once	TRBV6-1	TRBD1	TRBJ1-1	TGTGCCAGCAGTGAAGGGAGCGGGACAGGGGGGGTTGAAGCTTTCTTT	CASSEGSGTGGVEAFF